A selection of T cell receptor beta chains follows, all from one sample in a study of blood T cell repertoires in COVID-19. Using immunoSEQ multiplex PCR, the repertoire was profiled, and TCRdb retains in-frame clones only, with some absent. The table lists 200,000 to 250,000 clones, roughly 83% of them singletons, with roughly 2% in the top ten. Sequencing used PBMCs or T cells enriched from blood (not recorded which). These TCRs come from a woman between 45 and 65 years old who had recovered from COVID-19. Both conserved end residues are part of each CDR3. Each record gives: D gene, V gene, CDR3 length, clone size, J gene, CDR3 DNA, CDR3 protein. D genes are given only for firm matches. Size is stated for part of the rows, as once, few or many counts, or as a class when the clone is expanded.

d_call: .
v_call: TRBV5-1
cdr3_length: 12
clone_size: .
j_call: TRBJ2-7
cdr3_nt: TGCGCCAGCAGCTTGCCCGGGGAAGAGCAGTACTTC
cdr3_aa: CASSLPGEEQYF

d_call: TRBD2
v_call: TRBV7-9
cdr3_length: 14
clone_size: .
j_call: TRBJ2-3
cdr3_nt: TGTGCCAGCAGCGTTAGCGGGGAGGAAGATACGCAGTATTTT
cdr3_aa: CASSVSGEEDTQYF

d_call: .
v_call: TRBV6-5
cdr3_length: 15
clone_size: .
j_call: TRBJ2-2
cdr3_nt: TGTGCCAGCAGAGCCACAGGGACGAACACCGGGGAGCTGTTTTTT
cdr3_aa: CASRATGTNTGELFF

d_call: .
v_call: TRBV11-2
cdr3_length: 13
clone_size: once
j_call: TRBJ1-2
cdr3_nt: TGTGCCAGCAGCTTAAATGGGGGCCTTGGCTACACCTTC
cdr3_aa: CASSLNGGLGYTF

d_call: .
v_call: TRBV27
cdr3_length: 14
clone_size: .
j_call: TRBJ1-5
cdr3_nt: TGTGCCAGCAGTACGTGGGGCGATGCGCAGCCCCAGCATTTT
cdr3_aa: CASSTWGDAQPQHF

d_call: .
v_call: TRBV6-5
cdr3_length: 16
clone_size: .
j_call: TRBJ2-2
cdr3_nt: TGTGCCAGCAGTTACTCGCCAGGCTTTAACACCGGGGAGCTGTTTTTT
cdr3_aa: CASSYSPGFNTGELFF

d_call: .
v_call: TRBV29-1
cdr3_length: 12
clone_size: .
j_call: TRBJ2-7
cdr3_nt: TGCAGCGTTGAAGGACAGCACTACGAGCAGTACTTC
cdr3_aa: CSVEGQHYEQYF

d_call: TRBD1
v_call: TRBV9
cdr3_length: 15
clone_size: .
j_call: TRBJ2-5
cdr3_nt: TGTGCCAGCAGCGGACCAGACAGGGGGCAAGAGACCCAGTACTTC
cdr3_aa: CASSGPDRGQETQYF

d_call: TRBD1
v_call: TRBV30
cdr3_length: 13
clone_size: .
j_call: TRBJ1-2
cdr3_nt: TGTGCCTGGAGTTTACAGGGGGTCGATGGCTACACCTTC
cdr3_aa: CAWSLQGVDGYTF

d_call: .
v_call: TRBV30
cdr3_length: 11
clone_size: few
j_call: TRBJ1-4
cdr3_nt: TGTGCCTGGAGACAGGGAGAAAAACTGTTTTTT
cdr3_aa: CAWRQGEKLFF

d_call: TRBD2
v_call: TRBV28
cdr3_length: 18
clone_size: .
j_call: TRBJ2-1
cdr3_nt: TGTGCCAGCATCCCTCCTTTCGTGGTGCGGGGGGCCTACAATGAGCAGTTCTTC
cdr3_aa: CASIPPFVVRGAYNEQFF

d_call: .
v_call: TRBV12-3/TRBV12-4
cdr3_length: 13
clone_size: .
j_call: TRBJ2-1
cdr3_nt: TGTGCCAGCAGTTTTCGTCGCTACAATGAGCAGTTCTTC
cdr3_aa: CASSFRRYNEQFF

d_call: TRBD2
v_call: TRBV5-1
cdr3_length: 18
clone_size: .
j_call: TRBJ2-2
cdr3_nt: TGCGCCAGCAGCTTTTCTGGACTAGCGGGAGATGACACCGGGGAGCTGTTTTTT
cdr3_aa: CASSFSGLAGDDTGELFF

d_call: .
v_call: TRBV19
cdr3_length: 17
clone_size: .
j_call: TRBJ1-5
cdr3_nt: TGTGCCAGTAGCGAACCACGGGGGGGTGATAGCAATCAGCCCCAGCATTTT
cdr3_aa: CASSEPRGGDSNQPQHF

d_call: TRBD1
v_call: TRBV18
cdr3_length: 13
clone_size: few
j_call: TRBJ1-2
cdr3_nt: TGTGCCAGCTCACCGACAGGGAATAATGGCTACACCTTC
cdr3_aa: CASSPTGNNGYTF

d_call: .
v_call: TRBV7-2
cdr3_length: 13
clone_size: .
j_call: TRBJ2-3
cdr3_nt: TGTGCCAGCAGCTTAGTAGCAAGAGATACGCAGTATTTT
cdr3_aa: CASSLVARDTQYF

d_call: TRBD2
v_call: TRBV2
cdr3_length: 14
clone_size: .
j_call: TRBJ2-3
cdr3_nt: TGTGCCAGCGCCGGGACTAGCATAGCAGATACGCAGTATTTT
cdr3_aa: CASAGTSIADTQYF

d_call: TRBD1
v_call: TRBV6-6
cdr3_length: 16
clone_size: .
j_call: TRBJ1-6
cdr3_nt: TGTGCCAGCAGACCCAACTCCGGGACAGCCAATTCACCCCTCCACTTT
cdr3_aa: CASRPNSGTANSPLHF

d_call: TRBD1
v_call: TRBV7-8
cdr3_length: 14
clone_size: .
j_call: TRBJ1-2
cdr3_nt: TGTGCCAGCAGCCTCGGACAGGGGGAAGATGGCTACACCTTC
cdr3_aa: CASSLGQGEDGYTF

d_call: TRBD1
v_call: TRBV5-1
cdr3_length: 13
clone_size: .
j_call: TRBJ1-2
cdr3_nt: TGCGCCAGCAGCTTTGAGGGGGCGAATGGCTACACCTTC
cdr3_aa: CASSFEGANGYTF

d_call: .
v_call: TRBV7-2
cdr3_length: 15
clone_size: few
j_call: TRBJ1-2
cdr3_nt: TGTGCCAGCAGCTTATGGGCTGAAGCTAACTATGGCTACACCTTC
cdr3_aa: CASSLWAEANYGYTF

d_call: .
v_call: TRBV12-5
cdr3_length: 13
clone_size: .
j_call: TRBJ2-5
cdr3_nt: TGTGCTAGTGGTTTGGCCCCCGAAGAGACCCAGTACTTC
cdr3_aa: CASGLAPEETQYF

d_call: TRBD2
v_call: TRBV29-1
cdr3_length: 20
clone_size: .
j_call: TRBJ2-1
cdr3_nt: TGCAGCGTTGATGACCCCGGGGGCCGGGACATAGCGGGGACCTACAATGAGCAGTTCTTC
cdr3_aa: CSVDDPGGRDIAGTYNEQFF

d_call: .
v_call: TRBV10-2
cdr3_length: 13
clone_size: .
j_call: TRBJ1-2
cdr3_nt: TGCGCCAGCAGTGCGGGGGAGAACTATGGCTACACCTTC
cdr3_aa: CASSAGENYGYTF

d_call: .
v_call: TRBV4-3
cdr3_length: 15
clone_size: .
j_call: TRBJ1-1
cdr3_nt: TGCGCCAGCAGCCCCCACATGGGGCGTAACACTGAAGCTTTCTTT
cdr3_aa: CASSPHMGRNTEAFF

d_call: TRBD1
v_call: TRBV11-2
cdr3_length: 14
clone_size: .
j_call: TRBJ2-1
cdr3_nt: TGTGCCAGCAGCTTGCAGGGGGCCTACAATGAGCAGTTCTTC
cdr3_aa: CASSLQGAYNEQFF

d_call: .
v_call: TRBV7-9
cdr3_length: 14
clone_size: .
j_call: TRBJ2-2
cdr3_nt: TGTGCCAGCAGCTTAGTATCCCACACCGGGGAGCTGTTTTTT
cdr3_aa: CASSLVSHTGELFF

d_call: .
v_call: TRBV6-6
cdr3_length: 12
clone_size: .
j_call: TRBJ1-1
cdr3_nt: TGTGCCAGCAGTTACGCAGGAACTGAAGCTTTCTTT
cdr3_aa: CASSYAGTEAFF

d_call: .
v_call: TRBV5-1
cdr3_length: 12
clone_size: .
j_call: TRBJ2-1
cdr3_nt: TGCGCCAGCAGCTTGCAGGGAAATGAGCAGTTCTTC
cdr3_aa: CASSLQGNEQFF

d_call: .
v_call: TRBV7-9
cdr3_length: 13
clone_size: once
j_call: TRBJ1-5
cdr3_nt: TGTGCCAGCAGCAACAGGGCGGATCAGCCCCAGCATTTT
cdr3_aa: CASSNRADQPQHF

d_call: .
v_call: TRBV7-9
cdr3_length: 15
clone_size: once
j_call: TRBJ2-5
cdr3_nt: TGTGCCAGCAGCTTACGGGACTCCCGTTTGGAGACCCAGTACTTC
cdr3_aa: CASSLRDSRLETQYF

d_call: TRBD1
v_call: TRBV7-9
cdr3_length: 14
clone_size: .
j_call: TRBJ1-1
cdr3_nt: TGTGCCAGCAGCTCCCGGGACAGGAACACTGAAGCTTTCTTT
cdr3_aa: CASSSRDRNTEAFF

d_call: .
v_call: TRBV4-3
cdr3_length: 13
clone_size: .
j_call: TRBJ2-7
cdr3_nt: TGCGCCAGCAGCCAAGAGGGGCCCTACGAGCAGTACTTC
cdr3_aa: CASSQEGPYEQYF

d_call: .
v_call: TRBV11-2
cdr3_length: 12
clone_size: .
j_call: TRBJ1-4
cdr3_nt: TGTGCCAGCAGCCACATCTTTTCTCAACTGTTTTTT
cdr3_aa: CASSHIFSQLFF